Listed below are T cell receptor beta chains from one sample, sequenced in a study of blood T cells in healthy people across ages. MiXCR, run by TCRdb on the 5' RACE reads, gives a single entry per CDR3 protein. The table lists about 930,000 distinct CDR3 sequences, 25% to 35% of them singletons. The data were also submitted as part of a second study, on T cells of mothers and their children.

Material: blood. The source of these receptors is a woman in her thirties or forties in good health. The CDR3 runs from the conserved cysteine through the conserved F or W. D genes are given only for firm matches. Not every row has a clone size; where given, it reads once, few, many or a size class.

J gene | clone size | D gene | V gene | CDR3 protein | CDR3 DNA
TRBJ1-1 | - | TRBD1 | TRBV5-1 | CASRWAQGMNTEAFF | TGCGCCAGCAGATGGGCACAGGGGATGAACACTGAAGCTTTCTTT
TRBJ1-2 | - | - | TRBV11-2 | CASSTIGGYGYTF | TGTGCCAGCAGCACAATAGGGGGCTATGGCTACACCTTC
TRBJ2-7 | few | TRBD1 | TRBV5-1 | CASSKGQGGTYEQYF | TGCGCCAGCAGCAAGGGACAGGGAGGGACCTACGAGCAGTACTTC
TRBJ2-2 | few | TRBD2 | TRBV4-1 | CASSQDLRRGGPGTGELFF | TGCGCCAGCAGCCAAGATCTAAGGCGGGGGGGCCCTGGCACCGGGGAGCTGTTTTTT
TRBJ2-4 | many | TRBD1 | TRBV7-9 | CASRPGQLNIQYF | TGTGCCAGCAGGCCGGGACAGCTAAACATTCAGTACTTC
TRBJ2-4 | few | TRBD2 | TRBV3-1 | CASSPRTSLGIQYF | TGTGCCAGCAGCCCGAGGACTAGCTTGGGCATTCAGTACTTC
TRBJ2-5 | few | - | TRBV7-2 | CASSDIGVWQYF | TGTGCCAGCAGCGATATAGGGGTCTGGCAGTACTTC
TRBJ1-5 | few | - | TRBV15 | CATSRAGGDQPQHF | TGTGCCACCAGCAGAGCTGGGGGCGATCAGCCCCAGCATTTT
TRBJ2-7 | few | - | TRBV7-9 | CASSLERWGQNSYEQYF | TGTGCCAGCAGCTTAGAAAGGTGGGGACAAAACTCCTACGAGCAGTACTTC
TRBJ2-3 | - | TRBD1 | TRBV7-9 | CASSVGQGRTDTQYF | TGTGCCAGCAGCGTGGGACAGGGCCGCACAGATACGCAGTATTTT